This TCR beta chain was identified in a study of blood T cell repertoires in COVID-19. Study at large: The study drew acute and convalescent COVID-19 samples from the United States, Italy and Spain.

Looked up from germline, CDR1 is KGHDR and CDR2 is SFDVKD. The J segment lost 7 bases and the V segment lost 3 bases, leaving 5 bases of the junction unmatched. CDR3 length equals 15 residues. Some clones are missing from TCRdb's copy, which holds only in-frame ones; the method was immunoSEQ multiplex PCR. Of roughly 23,000 clones detected, 90% appear once; the ten largest clones hold around 2.9%. The receptor was derived from a man aged 65 to 79 with acute or convalescent COVID-19. The chain is built from TRBV24-1 and TRBJ1-4; 9 positions match TRBD1. Input material: peripheral blood. The CDR3 DNA is TGTGCCACCAGTGATACAGGGGGCCTTAGTGAAAAACTGTTTTTT. Translated, it gives CATSDTGGLSEKLFF.